The T cell receptor (beta chain) under discussion was sequenced for a study of OX40 agonist ivuxolimab in advanced cancers. Notes on the study in general: Mean expanded clone counts were higher in CD8+ than CD4+ T cells.

This clone has just a few counts. What it binds is unknown. CDR1 is SGHAT, CDR2 FQNNGV, per germline. The CDR3 has 13 residues. V lost 5 bases and J lost 5, with 12 bases in between. Here immunoSEQ multiplex PCR was the method, and the copy in TCRdb shows in-frame clones only, minus some. This table holds 120,000 or so clones, roughly nine tenths found once. Here the sequenced sample was CD4+ or CD8+ T cells sorted from blood, taken in a trial of the OX40 agonist ivuxolimab. This clonotype was obtained from an adult with an advanced solid tumor such as melanoma, head and neck, liver or kidney cancer. The chain uses TRBV11-2 and TRBJ1-2; D ambiguous. This chain's CDR3 is CASSGSGGYGYTF. The CDR3 bases are TGTGCCAGCAGCGGTTCGGGAGGGTATGGCTACACCTTC. Variable domain in full (rest from reference TRBV11-2 and TRBJ1-2): EAGVAQSPRYKIIEKRQSVAFWCNPISGHATLYWYQQILGQGPKLLIQFQNNGVVDDSQLPKDRFSAERLKGVDSTLKIQPAKLEDSAVYLCASSGSGGYGYTFGSGTRLTVV.